This note documents a single T cell receptor (beta chain) sequence. This specimen belongs to a study of T cells after yellow fever vaccination. Universal primer sites and UMIs were introduced during 5'RACE template-switching synthesis of TCR cDNA. MiXCR was run by TCRdb on the 5' RACE reads, yielding one entry per CDR3 protein. The sample consists of some 670,000 distinct CDR3 sequences, roughly 12% of them appearing once. The source is a man aged 25 to 40 who received the YFV17D yellow fever vaccine. The input for sequencing was PBMCs, taken on the day of the yellow fever booster vaccination.

The CDR3, as DNA: TGTGCCAGCAGCCCCGGACAGGGGTCCTTCCGAGCCCAGTACTTC. Amino acids: CASSPGQGSFRAQYF. The chain links TRBV27 to TRBJ2-5, with 9 bases aligning to TRBD1. V lost 6 bases to trimming and J lost 9 bases; unmatched junction nucleotides: 14. The CDR3 extends over 15 amino acids. Per the germline V gene, CDR1 is MNHEY and CDR2 is SMNVEV (reference sequence).